These 18 T cell receptor beta chains came from one sample sequenced in a study of regulatory T cells in long-lasting Graves disease. iRepertoire HTBI primers and Arm-PCR of CDR3 regions built TCR beta libraries. TCRdb called the multiplex PCR reads again in MiXCR, with one record for every CDR3 protein. This sample yields 400,000 to 550,000 distinct CDR3 sequences, of which roughly 17% are seen a single time; 9.5% to 12% belongs to the top ten. Time point given: newly diagnosed GD, antithyroid drugs for less than 3 months. The authors made the TCR library using RNA they extracted from PBMCs. The data were also submitted as part of a second study, on T cells in Graves' hyperthyroidism and ophthalmopathy.

Sequenced material: peripheral blood mononuclear cells (PBMCs), taken at new diagnosis, from a patient treated with antithyroid drugs. Source of these receptors: a young woman with Graves disease.

CDR3 in DNA: TGTGCCAGCAGCTCCTCCGATGGGGCGTACGAGCAGTACTTC. Translated, it gives CASSSSDGAYEQYF. The rearrangement uses TRBV11-1 and TRBJ2-7; D is perhaps TRBD1 (5 bases). Germline V gene data show CDR1 as SGHAT and CDR2 as FQDESV (reference sequence). Trimming shortened V by 4 bases and J by 4 bases, and 14 bases separated the two germline ends. The CDR3 is 14 amino acids.

The table lists this clonotype with many counts. V and J are TRBV30 and TRBJ2-1; D uncertain. Trimming removed 4 bases from V and 6 bases from J, with 13 bases in between. CDR3 length equals 13 residues. Per germline, CDR1 GTSNPN and CDR2 SVGIG (reference sequence). The chain's CDR3 is CAWIEAGFNEQFF. As DNA, the CDR3 is TGTGCCTGGATTGAAGCAGGCTTCAATGAGCAGTTCTTC.

Many counts were recorded for this clonotype. The chain carries TRBV9 and TRBJ1-1; D is unresolved. Deletions cut 0 bases from V and 0 bases from J, with 6 bases between. Germline values: CDR1 SGDLS, CDR2 YYNGEE. This CDR3 spans 14 amino acids. Here the CDR3 reads CASSVAGVNTEAFF. The CDR3 DNA follows: TGTGCCAGCAGCGTAGCGGGAGTGAACACTGAAGCTTTCTTT.

This clonotype appeared many times. The chain links TRBV20-1 to TRBJ2-7; TRBD2 matches 11 bases. The CDR3 is 14 residues long. The germline V gene has CDR1 DFQATT and CDR2 SNEGSKA (reference sequence). J gave up 5 bases and V 3 bases, and 6 bases lay outside the gene matches. The CDR3 reads CSASQTSGINEQYF. The CDR3 coding sequence is TGCAGTGCTAGCCAGACTAGCGGGATAAACGAGCAGTACTTC.

Only a few counts were recorded for this clonotype. V is TRBV5-1 and J is TRBJ2-5, with D uncertain. The CDR3 length is 15 residues. Between the trimmed V and J ends, which lost 4 bases and 3 bases, there was a span of 16 bases. Germline V gene lookup returns CDR1 SGHRS and CDR2 YFSETQ. The CDR3 DNA follows: TGCGCCAGCAGCCTTGACCCGCTAGGGAAAGAGACCCAGTACTTC. Residues: CASSLDPLGKETQYF. Full variable domain (missing parts from reference TRBV5-1 and TRBJ2-5): KAGVTQTPRYLIKTRGQQVTLSCSPISGHRSVSWYQQTPGQGLQFLFEYFSETQRNKGNFPGRFSGRQFSNSRSEMNVSTLELGDSALYLCASSLDPLGKETQYFGPGTRLLVL.

This sequence joins TRBV15 and TRBJ2-1; TRBD2 agrees at 11 bases. The junction had 7 bases not matched to a gene; V was cut back by 2 bases and J by 10 bases. The germline V gene encodes CDR1 LNHNV and CDR2 YYDKDF (reference sequence). The CDR3 has 15 residues. CDR3 bases: TGTGCCACCAGCAGACCTCCGGGACTAGCGGCCGAGCAGTTCTTC. As protein: CATSRPPGLAAEQFF.

This clonotype was picked up many times. This rearrangement joins TRBV6-2 or TRBV6-3 to TRBJ2-5; D remains ambiguous. Trimming took 2 bases from V and 3 from J, leaving 10 bases between them. The germline V gene encodes CDR1 MNHEY and CDR2 SVGEGT. The CDR3 has 14 amino acids. This chain's CDR3 is CASSYAQTEETQYF. The CDR3 coding sequence is TGTGCCAGCAGTTACGCACAGACGGAAGAGACCCAGTACTTC.

The V and J genes are TRBV6-9 and TRBJ1-1, with D possibly matching TRBD1 (6 bases). CDR1 is MNHGY and CDR2 is SVAAGI in the germline V gene. V lost 4 bases and J 4 bases, leaving 13 bases between the germline ends. The CDR3 spans 14 residues. The CDR3, as DNA: TGTGCCAGCAGTTCTCGGGGGGGGCCCACTGAAGCTTTCTTT. This translates into CASSSRGGPTEAFF.

This clonotype showed up many times. The chain links TRBV5-1 to TRBJ2-1; TRBD2 matches at 9 bases. Germline loops: CDR1 SGHRS, CDR2 YFSETQ. V lost 0 bases to trimming and J lost 6 bases; unmatched junction nucleotides: 7. The CDR3 totals 16 residues. The CDR3 loop is CASSLDGTSFVNEQFF. For the CDR3, the DNA is TGCGCCAGCAGCTTGGACGGGACTAGCTTTGTCAATGAGCAGTTCTTC.

V and J are TRBV20-1 and TRBJ2-1; perhaps TRBD1 as D (7 bases). The V gene lost 0 bases and the J gene lost 0 bases, with 21 bases spanning the gap. CDR3 size: 19 residues. Germline assignment: CDR1 DFQATT and CDR2 SNEGSKA (reference sequence). The CDR3 loop reads CSARDQGGLGRSSYNEQFF. As DNA, the CDR3 is TGCAGTGCTAGAGATCAGGGGGGTTTAGGGCGGAGCTCCTACAATGAGCAGTTCTTC.

J is TRBJ1-1 and V is TRBV20-1; 8 nucleotides agree with TRBD1. Germline CDR1 DFQATT, CDR2 SNEGSKA (reference sequence). The V segment lost 6 bases and the J segment 3 bases; nucleotides outside the gene matches: 9. This CDR3 spans 14 amino acids. CDR3 nucleotide sequence: TGCAGTGCCCCTGCAGGGGGCTATGACACTGAAGCTTTCTTT. It yields the protein CSAPAGGYDTEAFF.

The chain links TRBV25-1 to TRBJ1-2; D unresolved. CDR3 length: 13 amino acids. The germline V gene has CDR1 MGHDK and CDR2 SYGVNS. V was clipped by 3 bases and J by 5 bases, with 10 bases between them. CDR3 sequence (DNA): TGTGCCAGCAGTGACACGGAGCCTTATGGCTACACCTTC. Its translation: CASSDTEPYGYTF.

In DNA form, the CDR3 reads TGTGCCAGCAGAGCAAACCCCGCTACTAGCGGGAGACGTACCGGGGAGCTGTTTTTT. It specifies CASRANPATSGRRTGELFF. The rearrangement links TRBV7-9 to TRBJ2-2; 11 nucleotides line up with TRBD2. Germline V gives CDR1 SEHNR, CDR2 FQNEAQ (reference sequence). V trimming: 6 bases; J trimming: 5 bases; junction bases outside the gene matches: 17. The CDR3 has 19 amino acids.

The CDR3 region is CASRTPWANVLTF. The DNA for the CDR3 is TGTGCCAGCAGAACCCCTTGGGCCAACGTCCTGACTTTC. The rearrangement joins TRBV6-2 or TRBV6-3 to TRBJ2-6; no clear D. CDR1 is MNHEY, CDR2 SVGEGT, per germline. CDR3 length: 13 residues. V dropped 6 bases and J dropped 5 bases, with 8 bases sitting between them.

This clonotype was seen repeatedly, ten times or more. The chain couples TRBV7-2 to TRBJ2-7; D is perhaps TRBD1 (5 bases). In germline, CDR1 is SGHTA, CDR2 FQGNSA. The CDR3 is 15 residues long. The V and J ends lost 5 bases and 1 base respectively, with 15 bases between them. CDR3 loop: CASSPPGWGSYEQYF. CDR3 nucleotide sequence: TGTGCCAGCAGCCCCCCAGGGTGGGGTTCCTACGAGCAGTACTTC.

The J gene is TRBJ1-1, the V gene TRBV19, with D possibly TRBD1 on 6 matching bases. Germline V gene sequence: CDR1 LNHDA, CDR2 SQIVND (reference sequence). V shed 6 bases and J shed 5 bases, with 19 bases lying between them. The CDR3 is 15 residues long. The CDR3 DNA follows: TGTGCCAGTAGCTGGCGGGGGGGCGCGGGTACTGAAGCTTTCTTT. It specifies CASSWRGGAGTEAFF.

CDR3 coding DNA: TGTGCCAGCAGTCGGAGGGAGCTGTTTTTT. Translated, it gives CASSRRELFF. This rearrangement joins TRBV28 to TRBJ2-2; no reliable D call. Germline V gives CDR1 MDHEN, CDR2 SYDVKM. The V end lost 5 bases, the J end lost 9 bases, and 4 bases lay between the germline ends. This CDR3 has 10 residues.

In nucleotides, the CDR3 is TGTGCCAGCAGCTTGGACAGGGATTACATGAACACTGAAGCTTTCTTT. Amino acid sequence: CASSLDRDYMNTEAFF. This chain connects TRBV5-6 to TRBJ1-1; maybe TRBD1 (6 bases). The germline CDR1 and CDR2 sequences are SGHDT and YYEEEE. This CDR3 spans 16 amino acids. Trimming removed 0 bases from V and 0 bases from J, with 12 bases in between.